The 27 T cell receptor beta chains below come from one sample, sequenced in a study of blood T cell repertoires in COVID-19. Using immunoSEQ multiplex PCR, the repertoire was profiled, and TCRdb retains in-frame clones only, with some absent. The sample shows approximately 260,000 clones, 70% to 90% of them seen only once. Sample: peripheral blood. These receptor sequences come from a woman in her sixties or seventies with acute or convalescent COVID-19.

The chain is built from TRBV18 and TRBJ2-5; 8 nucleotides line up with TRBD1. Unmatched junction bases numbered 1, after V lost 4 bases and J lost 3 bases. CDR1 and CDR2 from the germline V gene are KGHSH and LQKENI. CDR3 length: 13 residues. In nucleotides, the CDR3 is TGTGCCAGCTCACGGGGACAGGAAGAGACCCAGTACTTC. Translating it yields CASSRGQEETQYF.

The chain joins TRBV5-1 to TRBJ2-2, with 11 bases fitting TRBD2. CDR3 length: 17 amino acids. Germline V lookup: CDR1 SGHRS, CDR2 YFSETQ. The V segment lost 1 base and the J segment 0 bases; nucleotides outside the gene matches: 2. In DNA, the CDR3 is TGCGCCAGCAGCTTGTCTAGCGGGGGGCCGAACACCGGGGAGCTGTTTTTT. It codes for CASSLSSGGPNTGELFF.

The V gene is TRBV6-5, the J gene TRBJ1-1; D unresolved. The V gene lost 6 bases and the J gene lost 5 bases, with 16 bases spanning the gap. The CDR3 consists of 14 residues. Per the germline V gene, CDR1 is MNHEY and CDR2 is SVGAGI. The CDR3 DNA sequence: TGTGCCAGCAGGCGGGGTGAGTTATTGACTGAAGCTTTCTTT. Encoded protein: CASRRGELLTEAFF.

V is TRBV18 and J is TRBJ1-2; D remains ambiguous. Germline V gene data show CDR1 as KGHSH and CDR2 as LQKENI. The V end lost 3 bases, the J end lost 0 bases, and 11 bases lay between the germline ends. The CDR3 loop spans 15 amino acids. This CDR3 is CASSPSTYANYGYTF. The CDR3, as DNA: TGTGCCAGCTCACCGTCGACTTACGCTAACTATGGCTACACCTTC. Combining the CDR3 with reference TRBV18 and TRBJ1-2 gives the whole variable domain NAGVMQNPRHLVRRRGQEARLRCSPMKGHSHVYWYRQLPEEGLKFMVYLQKENIIDESGMPKERFSAEFPKEGPSILRIQQVVRGDSAAYFCASSPSTYANYGYTFGSGTRLTVV.

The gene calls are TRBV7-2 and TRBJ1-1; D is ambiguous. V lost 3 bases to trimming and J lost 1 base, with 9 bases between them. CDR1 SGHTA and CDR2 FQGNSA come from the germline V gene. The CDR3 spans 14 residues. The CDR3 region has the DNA TGTGCCAGCAGCTTCGGGCGGGCGAACACTGAAGCTTTCTTT. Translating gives CASSFGRANTEAFF.

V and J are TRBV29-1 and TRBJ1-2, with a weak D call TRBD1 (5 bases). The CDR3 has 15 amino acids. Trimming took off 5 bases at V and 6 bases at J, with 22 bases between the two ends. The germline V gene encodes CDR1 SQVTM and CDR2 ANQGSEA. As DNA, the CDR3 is TGCAGCGTTCCCATCTTCGCAGGGAACACGGATGGCTACACCTTC. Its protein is CSVPIFAGNTDGYTF.

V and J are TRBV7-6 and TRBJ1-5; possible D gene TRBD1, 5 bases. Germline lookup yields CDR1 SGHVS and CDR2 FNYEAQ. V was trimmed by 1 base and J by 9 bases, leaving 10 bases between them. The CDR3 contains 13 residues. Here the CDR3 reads CASSLGAGRPQHF. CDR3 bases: TGTGCCAGCAGCTTAGGAGCGGGGCGGCCCCAGCATTTT.

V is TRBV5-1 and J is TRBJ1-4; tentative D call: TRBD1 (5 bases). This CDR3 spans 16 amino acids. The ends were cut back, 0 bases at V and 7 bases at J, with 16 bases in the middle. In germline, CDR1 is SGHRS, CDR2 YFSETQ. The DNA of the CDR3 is TGCGCCAGCAGCTTGGAGCCCCAGGGCGGGAGTGAAAAACTGTTTTTT. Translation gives CASSLEPQGGSEKLFF.

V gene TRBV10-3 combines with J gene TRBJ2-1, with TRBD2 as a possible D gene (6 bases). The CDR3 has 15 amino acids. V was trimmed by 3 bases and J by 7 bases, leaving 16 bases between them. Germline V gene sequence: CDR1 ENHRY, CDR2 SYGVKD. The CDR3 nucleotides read TGTGCCATCAGTGATTGGAGGGGCCCCAAGAATGAGCAGTTCTTC. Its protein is CAISDWRGPKNEQFF.

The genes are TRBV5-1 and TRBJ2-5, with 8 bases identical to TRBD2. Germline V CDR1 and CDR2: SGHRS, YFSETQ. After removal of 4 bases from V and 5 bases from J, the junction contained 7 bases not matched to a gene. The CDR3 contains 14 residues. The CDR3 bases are TGCGCCAGCAGCAGGACTAGCTTGGGGGAGACCCAGTACTTC. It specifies CASSRTSLGETQYF.

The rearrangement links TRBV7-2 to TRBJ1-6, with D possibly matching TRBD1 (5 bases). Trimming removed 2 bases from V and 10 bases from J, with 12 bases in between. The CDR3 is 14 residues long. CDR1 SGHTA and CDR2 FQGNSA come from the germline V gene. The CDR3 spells CASSLRQGRSPLHF. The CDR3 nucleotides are TGTGCCAGCAGCTTACGGCAGGGTCGGTCACCCCTCCACTTT.

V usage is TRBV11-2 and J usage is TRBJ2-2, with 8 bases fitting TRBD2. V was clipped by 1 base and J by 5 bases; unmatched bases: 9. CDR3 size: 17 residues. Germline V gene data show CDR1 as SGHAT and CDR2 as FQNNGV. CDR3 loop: CASSLGVGAGATGELFF. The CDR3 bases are TGTGCCAGCAGCTTAGGGGTAGGAGCGGGAGCTACCGGGGAGCTGTTTTTT.

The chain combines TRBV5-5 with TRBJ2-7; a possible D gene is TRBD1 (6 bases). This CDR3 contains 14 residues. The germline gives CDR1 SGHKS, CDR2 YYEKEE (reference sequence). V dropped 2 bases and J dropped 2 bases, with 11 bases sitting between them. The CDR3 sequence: CASSFRAGAYEQYF. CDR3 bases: TGTGCCAGCAGCTTTCGGGCAGGGGCCTACGAGCAGTACTTC.

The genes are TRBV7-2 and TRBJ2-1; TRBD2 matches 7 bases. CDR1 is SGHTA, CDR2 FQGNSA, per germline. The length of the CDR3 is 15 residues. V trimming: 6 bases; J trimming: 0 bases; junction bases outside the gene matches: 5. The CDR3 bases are TGTGCCAGCAGAAGGCGGGGGAGCTCCTACAATGAGCAGTTCTTC. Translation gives CASRRRGSSYNEQFF. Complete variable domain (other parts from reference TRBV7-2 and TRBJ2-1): GAGVSQSPSNKVTEKGKDVELRCDPISGHTALYWYRQSLGQGLEFLIYFQGNSAPDKSGLPSDRFSAERTGGSVSTLTIQRTQQEDSAVYLCASRRRGSSYNEQFFGPGTRLTVL.

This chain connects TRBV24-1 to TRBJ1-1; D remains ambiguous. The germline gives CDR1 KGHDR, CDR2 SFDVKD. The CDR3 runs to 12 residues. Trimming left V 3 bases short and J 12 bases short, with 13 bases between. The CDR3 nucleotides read TGTGCCACCAGTGATGAGACACTGGCTACTTTCTTT. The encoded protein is CATSDETLATFF.

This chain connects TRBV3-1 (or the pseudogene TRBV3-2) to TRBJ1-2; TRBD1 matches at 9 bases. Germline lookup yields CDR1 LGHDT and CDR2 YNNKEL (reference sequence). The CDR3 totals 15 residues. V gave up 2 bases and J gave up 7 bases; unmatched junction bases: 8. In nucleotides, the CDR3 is TGTGCCAGCAGCCAATCCTTGGGGACAGGGAGTGGCTACACCTTC. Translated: CASSQSLGTGSGYTF.

CDR3 nucleotides: TGCGCCAGCAGCCCGGAACAGGAAAGCTCCTACAATGAGCAGTTCTTC. Translating it yields CASSPEQESSYNEQFF. This chain uses TRBV5-1 with TRBJ2-1, with D possibly matching TRBD1 (5 bases). The CDR3 has 16 residues. V lost 4 bases to trimming and J lost 0 bases, with 14 bases between them. Germline CDR1 is SGHRS and CDR2 is YFSETQ. Variable domain in full (rest from reference TRBV5-1 and TRBJ2-1): KAGVTQTPRYLIKTRGQQVTLSCSPISGHRSVSWYQQTPGQGLQFLFEYFSETQRNKGNFPGRFSGRQFSNSRSEMNVSTLELGDSALYLCASSPEQESSYNEQFFGPGTRLTVL.

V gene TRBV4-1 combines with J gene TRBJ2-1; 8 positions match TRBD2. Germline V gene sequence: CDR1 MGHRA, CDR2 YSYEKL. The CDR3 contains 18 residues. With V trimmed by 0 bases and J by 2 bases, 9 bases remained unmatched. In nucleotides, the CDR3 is TGCGCCAGCAGCCAAGATAGGGCTAGCGGGTCTACCTACAATGAGCAGTTCTTC. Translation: CASSQDRASGSTYNEQFF.

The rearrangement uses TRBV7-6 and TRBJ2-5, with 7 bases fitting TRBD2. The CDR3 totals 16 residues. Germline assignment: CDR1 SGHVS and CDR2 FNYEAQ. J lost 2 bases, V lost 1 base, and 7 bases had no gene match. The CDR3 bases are TGTGCCAGCAGCTTAGATGCAGCGGGGAGTCAAGAGACCCAGTACTTC. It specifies CASSLDAAGSQETQYF. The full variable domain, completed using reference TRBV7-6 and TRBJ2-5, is GAGVSQSPRYKVTKRGQDVALRCDPISGHVSLYWYRQALGQGPEFLTYFNYEAQQDKSGLPNDRFSAERPEGSISTLTIQRTEQRDSAMYRCASSLDAAGSQETQYFGPGTRLLVL.

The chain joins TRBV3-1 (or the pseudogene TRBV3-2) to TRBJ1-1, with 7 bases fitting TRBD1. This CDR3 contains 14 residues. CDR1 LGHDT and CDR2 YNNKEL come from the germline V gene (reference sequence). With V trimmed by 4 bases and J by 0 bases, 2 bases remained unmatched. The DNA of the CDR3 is TGTGCCAGCAGCCGAGGACAGGTGAACACTGAAGCTTTCTTT. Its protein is CASSRGQVNTEAFF.

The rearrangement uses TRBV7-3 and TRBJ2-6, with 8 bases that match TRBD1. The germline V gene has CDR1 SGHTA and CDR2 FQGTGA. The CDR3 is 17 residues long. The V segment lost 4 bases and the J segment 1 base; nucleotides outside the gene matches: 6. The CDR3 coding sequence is TGTGCCAGCAGCTCCTCCAGGGGGCCATCTGGGGCCAACGTCCTGACTTTC. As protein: CASSSSRGPSGANVLTF.

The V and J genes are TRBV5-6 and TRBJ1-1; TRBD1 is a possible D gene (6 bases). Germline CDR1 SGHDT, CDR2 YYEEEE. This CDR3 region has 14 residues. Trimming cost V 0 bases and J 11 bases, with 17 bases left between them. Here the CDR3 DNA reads TGTGCCAGCAGCTTGGGATCGGGTACAGGGCGGGCTTTCTTT. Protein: CASSLGSGTGRAFF.

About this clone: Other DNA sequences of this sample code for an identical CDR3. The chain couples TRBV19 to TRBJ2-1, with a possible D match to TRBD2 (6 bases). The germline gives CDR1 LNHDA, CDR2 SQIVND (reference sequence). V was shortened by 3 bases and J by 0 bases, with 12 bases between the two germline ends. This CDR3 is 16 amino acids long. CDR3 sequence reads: CASSMRGASSYNEQFF. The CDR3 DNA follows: TGTGCCAGTAGTATGCGCGGGGCGAGCTCCTACAATGAGCAGTTCTTC. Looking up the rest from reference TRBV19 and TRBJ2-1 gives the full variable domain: DGGITQSPKYLFRKEGQNVTLSCEQNLNHDAMYWYRQDPGQGLRLIYYSQIVNDFQKGDIAEGYSVSREKKESFPLTVTSAQKNPTAFYLCASSMRGASSYNEQFFGPGTRLTVL.

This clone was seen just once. CDR3 sequence reads: CASSPPRDRGNGYTF. Written as DNA, the CDR3 is TGTGCCAGCAGCCCCCCCCGGGACAGGGGCAATGGCTACACCTTC. The chain joins TRBV5-4 to TRBJ1-2, with 10 bases lining up with TRBD1. This CDR3 has 15 amino acids. Germline assignment: CDR1 SGHNT and CDR2 YYREEE (reference sequence). V lost 4 bases and J lost 6; bases outside the gene matches: 9.

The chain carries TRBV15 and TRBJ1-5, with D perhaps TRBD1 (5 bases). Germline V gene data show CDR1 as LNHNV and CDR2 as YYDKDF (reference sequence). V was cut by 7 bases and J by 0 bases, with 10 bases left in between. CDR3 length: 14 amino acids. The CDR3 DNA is TGTGCCACCAAACAGGAATATAGCAATCAGCCCCAGCATTTT. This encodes CATKQEYSNQPQHF. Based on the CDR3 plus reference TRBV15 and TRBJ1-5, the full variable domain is DAMVIQNPRYQVTQFGKPVTLSCSQTLNHNVMYWYQQKSSQAPKLLFHYYDKDFNNEADTPDNFQSRRPNTSFCFLDIRSPGLGDTAMYLCATKQEYSNQPQHFGDGTRLSIL.

This CDR3 reads CASSFWTGIYGYTF. Written as DNA, the CDR3 is TGTGCCAGCAGTTTTTGGACAGGGATCTATGGCTACACCTTC. The rearrangement links TRBV6-2 or TRBV6-3 to TRBJ1-2, with TRBD1 matching 8 bases. The germline gives CDR1 MNHEY, CDR2 SVGEGT. The CDR3 sequence is 14 residues long. The J segment lost 4 bases and the V segment lost 4 bases, leaving 5 bases of the junction unmatched.

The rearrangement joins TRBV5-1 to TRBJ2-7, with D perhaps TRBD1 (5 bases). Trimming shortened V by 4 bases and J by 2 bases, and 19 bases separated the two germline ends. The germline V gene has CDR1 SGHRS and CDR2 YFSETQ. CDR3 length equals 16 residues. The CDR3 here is CASSPPGAKGTYEQYF. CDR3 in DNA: TGCGCCAGCAGCCCCCCGGGCGCCAAGGGGACCTACGAGCAGTACTTC.